This T cell receptor beta chain was captured by sequencing in a study of OX40 agonist ivuxolimab in advanced cancers. Study-level background: Dose-escalation patients' cancers were hepatocellular carcinoma, melanoma, renal cell or head and neck cancer. Participants averaged approximately 65 years of age (range about 23 to 79) and were around 80% male. Partial responses were achieved by three patients, one with hepatocellular carcinoma and two with cutaneous melanoma. Regarding the study as a whole: Blood T cells, both CD4+ and CD8+, expanded clonally by week 6 at 0.1 to 3.0 mg/kg.

CDR3 length: 11 residues. V was trimmed by 2 bases and J by 8 bases, leaving 6 bases between them. The germline gives CDR1 SEHNR, CDR2 FQNEAQ (reference sequence). Regarding this clone: No antigen is known for it.

Assay: immunoSEQ multiplex PCR; the TCRdb copy retains only in-frame clones and omits some. The table lists roughly 86,000 clones, roughly 92% of them singletons. The sequence derives from an adult with an advanced solid tumor such as melanoma, head and neck, liver or kidney cancer. This specimen consisted of CD4+ or CD8+ T cells sorted from blood, obtained in a trial of the OX40 agonist ivuxolimab. The rearrangement joins TRBV7-9 to TRBJ1-2, with D possibly matching TRBD1 (5 bases). CDR3 sequence: CASSLWGGYTF. For the CDR3, the DNA is TGTGCCAGCAGCTTATGGGGGGGCTACACCTTC.